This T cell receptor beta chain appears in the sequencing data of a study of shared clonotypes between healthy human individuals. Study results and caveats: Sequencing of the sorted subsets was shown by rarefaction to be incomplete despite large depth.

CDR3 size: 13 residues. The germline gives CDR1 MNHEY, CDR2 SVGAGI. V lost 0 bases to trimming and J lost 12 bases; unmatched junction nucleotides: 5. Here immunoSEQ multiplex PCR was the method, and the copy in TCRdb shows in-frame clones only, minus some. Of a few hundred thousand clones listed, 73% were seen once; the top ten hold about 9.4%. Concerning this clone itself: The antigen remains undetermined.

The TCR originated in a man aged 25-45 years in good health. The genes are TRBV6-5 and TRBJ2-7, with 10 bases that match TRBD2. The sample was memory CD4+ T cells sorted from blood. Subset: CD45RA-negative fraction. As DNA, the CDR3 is TGTGCCAGCAGTTACTCCCGGACTAGCGGATTGTACTTC. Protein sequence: CASSYSRTSGLYF.